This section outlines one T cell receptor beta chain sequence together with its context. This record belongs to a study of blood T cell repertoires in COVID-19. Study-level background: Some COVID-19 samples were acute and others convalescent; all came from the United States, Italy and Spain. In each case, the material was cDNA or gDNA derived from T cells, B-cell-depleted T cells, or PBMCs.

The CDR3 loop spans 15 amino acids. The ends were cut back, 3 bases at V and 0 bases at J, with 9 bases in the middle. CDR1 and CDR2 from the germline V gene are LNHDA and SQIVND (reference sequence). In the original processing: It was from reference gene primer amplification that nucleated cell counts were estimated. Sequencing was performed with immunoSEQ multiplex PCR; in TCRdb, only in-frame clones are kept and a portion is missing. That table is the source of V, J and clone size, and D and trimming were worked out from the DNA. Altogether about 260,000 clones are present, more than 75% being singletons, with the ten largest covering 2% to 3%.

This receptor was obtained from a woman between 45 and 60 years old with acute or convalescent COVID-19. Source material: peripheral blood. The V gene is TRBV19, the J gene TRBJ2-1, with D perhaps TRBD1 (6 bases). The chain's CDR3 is CASSIQGSSYNEQFF. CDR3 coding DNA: TGTGCCAGTAGTATTCAGGGGAGCTCCTACAATGAGCAGTTCTTC.